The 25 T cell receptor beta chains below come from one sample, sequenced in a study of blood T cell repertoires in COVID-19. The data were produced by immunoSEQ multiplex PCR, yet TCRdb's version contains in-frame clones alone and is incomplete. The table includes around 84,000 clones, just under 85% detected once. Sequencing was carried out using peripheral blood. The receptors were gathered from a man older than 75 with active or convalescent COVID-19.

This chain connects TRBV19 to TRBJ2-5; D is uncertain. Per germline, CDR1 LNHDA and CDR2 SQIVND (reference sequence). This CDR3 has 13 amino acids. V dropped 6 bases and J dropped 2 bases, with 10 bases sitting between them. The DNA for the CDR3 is TGTGCCAGTAGAGAGATATTTCAAGAGACCCAGTACTTC. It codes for CASREIFQETQYF.

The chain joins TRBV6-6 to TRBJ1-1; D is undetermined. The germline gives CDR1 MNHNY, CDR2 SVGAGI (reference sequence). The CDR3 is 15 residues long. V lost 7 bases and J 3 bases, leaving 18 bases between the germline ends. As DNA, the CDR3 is TGTGCCAGCACACCGGCCGAGGGCAGGCACACTGAAGCTTTCTTT. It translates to CASTPAEGRHTEAFF.

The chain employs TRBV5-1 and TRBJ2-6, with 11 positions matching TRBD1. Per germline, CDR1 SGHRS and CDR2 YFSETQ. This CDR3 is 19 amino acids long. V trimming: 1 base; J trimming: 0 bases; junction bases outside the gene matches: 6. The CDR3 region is CASSLRGQGASSGANVLTF. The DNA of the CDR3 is TGCGCCAGCAGCTTGAGAGGACAGGGGGCCTCCTCTGGGGCCAACGTCCTGACTTTC.

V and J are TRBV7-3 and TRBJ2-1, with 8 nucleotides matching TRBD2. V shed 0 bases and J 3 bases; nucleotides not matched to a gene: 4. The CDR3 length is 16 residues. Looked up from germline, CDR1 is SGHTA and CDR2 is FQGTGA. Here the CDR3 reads CASSLTPAGVYNEQFF. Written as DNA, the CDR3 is TGTGCCAGCAGCTTAACACCAGCGGGAGTCTACAATGAGCAGTTCTTC. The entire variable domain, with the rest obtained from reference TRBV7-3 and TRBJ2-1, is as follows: GAGVSQTPSNKVTEKGKYVELRCDPISGHTALYWYRQSLGQGPEFLIYFQGTGAADDSGLPNDRFFAVRPEGSVSTLKIQRTERGDSAVYLCASSLTPAGVYNEQFFGPGTRLTVL.

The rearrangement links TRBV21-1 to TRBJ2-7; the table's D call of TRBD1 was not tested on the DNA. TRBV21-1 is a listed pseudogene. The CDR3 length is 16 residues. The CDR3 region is CASSLSDRDHLDEQYV. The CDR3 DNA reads TGTGCCAGCAGCCTAAGCGACAGGGACCATCTTGACGAGCAGTACGTC.

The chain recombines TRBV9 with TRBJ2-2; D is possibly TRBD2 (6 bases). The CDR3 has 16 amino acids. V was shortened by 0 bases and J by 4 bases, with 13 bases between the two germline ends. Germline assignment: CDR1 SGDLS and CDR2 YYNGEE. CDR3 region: CASSVAGGLFTGELFF. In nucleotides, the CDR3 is TGTGCCAGCAGCGTAGCTGGGGGACTTTTCACCGGGGAGCTGTTTTTT.

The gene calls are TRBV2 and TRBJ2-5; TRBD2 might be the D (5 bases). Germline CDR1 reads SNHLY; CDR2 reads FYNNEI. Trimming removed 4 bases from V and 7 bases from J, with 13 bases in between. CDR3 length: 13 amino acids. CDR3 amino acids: CASSAGSAGTQYF. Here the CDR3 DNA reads TGTGCCAGCAGTGCCGGGTCTGCGGGGACCCAGTACTTC.

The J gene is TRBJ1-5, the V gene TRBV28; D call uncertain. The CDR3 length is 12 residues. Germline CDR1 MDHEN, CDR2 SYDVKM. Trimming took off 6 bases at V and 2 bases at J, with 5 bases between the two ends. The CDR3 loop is CASRSGNQPQHF. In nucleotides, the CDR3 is TGTGCCAGCAGATCGGGCAATCAGCCCCAGCATTTT.

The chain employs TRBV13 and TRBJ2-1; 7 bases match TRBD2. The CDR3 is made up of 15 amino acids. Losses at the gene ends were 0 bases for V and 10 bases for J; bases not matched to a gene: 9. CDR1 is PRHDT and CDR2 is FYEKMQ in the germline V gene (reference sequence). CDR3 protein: CASSLGTTLGGEQFF. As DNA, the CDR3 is TGTGCCAGCAGCTTAGGGACTACCTTGGGGGGGGAGCAGTTCTTC.

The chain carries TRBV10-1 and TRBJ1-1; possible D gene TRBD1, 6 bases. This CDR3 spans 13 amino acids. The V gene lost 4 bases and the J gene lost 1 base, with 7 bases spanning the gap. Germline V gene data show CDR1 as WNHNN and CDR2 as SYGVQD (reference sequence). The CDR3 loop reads CASSAGQNTEAFF. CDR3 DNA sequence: TGCGCCAGCAGTGCGGGACAGAACACTGAAGCTTTCTTT.

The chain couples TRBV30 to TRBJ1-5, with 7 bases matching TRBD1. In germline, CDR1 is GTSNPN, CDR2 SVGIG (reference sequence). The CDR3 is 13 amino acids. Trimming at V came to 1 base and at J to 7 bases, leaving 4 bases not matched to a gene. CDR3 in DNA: TGTGCCTGGAGTGGACAGGGAGGACAGCCCCAGCATTTT. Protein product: CAWSGQGGQPQHF. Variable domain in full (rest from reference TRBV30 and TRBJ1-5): SQTIHQWPATLVQPVGSPLSLECTVEGTSNPNLYWYRQAAGRGLQLLFYSVGIGQISSEVPQNLSASRPQDRQFILSSKKLLLSDSGFYLCAWSGQGGQPQHFGDGTRLSIL.

The chain's CDR3 is CASSRSRGVNYGYTF. CDR3 DNA sequence: TGTGCCAGCAGCCGTTCCCGGGGGGTTAACTATGGCTACACCTTC. The V and J genes are TRBV9 and TRBJ1-2, with D possibly TRBD1 on 5 matching bases. Trimming shortened V by 4 bases and J by 1 base, and 14 bases separated the two germline ends. The CDR3 contains 15 residues. CDR1 is SGDLS and CDR2 is YYNGEE in the germline V gene.

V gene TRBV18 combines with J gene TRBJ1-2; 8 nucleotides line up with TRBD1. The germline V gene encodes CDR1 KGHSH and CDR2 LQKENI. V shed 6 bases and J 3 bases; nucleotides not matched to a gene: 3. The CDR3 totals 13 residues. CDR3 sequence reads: CASSPTGDYGYTF. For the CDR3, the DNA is TGTGCCAGCTCGCCGACAGGGGACTATGGCTACACCTTC.

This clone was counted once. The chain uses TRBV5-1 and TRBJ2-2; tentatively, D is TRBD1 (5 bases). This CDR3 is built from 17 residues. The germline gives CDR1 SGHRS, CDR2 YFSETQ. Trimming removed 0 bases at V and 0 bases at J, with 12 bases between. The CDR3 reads CASSLGQGSANTGELFF. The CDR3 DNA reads TGCGCCAGCAGCTTGGGGCAGGGTTCCGCGAACACCGGGGAGCTGTTTTTT.

The CDR3, as DNA: TGTGCCAGTAGTATGAATATTGGGGGGGGACTGGATACGCAGTATTTT. Protein sequence: CASSMNIGGGLDTQYF. This chain connects TRBV19 to TRBJ2-3, with 7 bases lining up with TRBD2. The J segment lost 6 bases and the V segment lost 3 bases, leaving 12 bases of the junction unmatched. Germline V lookup: CDR1 LNHDA, CDR2 SQIVND (reference sequence). The CDR3 length is 16 residues.

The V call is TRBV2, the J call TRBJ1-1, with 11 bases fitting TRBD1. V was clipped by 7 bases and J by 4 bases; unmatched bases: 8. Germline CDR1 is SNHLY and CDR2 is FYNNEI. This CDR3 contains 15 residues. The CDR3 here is CASKRTGGATTEAFF. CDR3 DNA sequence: TGTGCCAGCAAACGGACAGGGGGCGCGACCACTGAAGCTTTCTTT.

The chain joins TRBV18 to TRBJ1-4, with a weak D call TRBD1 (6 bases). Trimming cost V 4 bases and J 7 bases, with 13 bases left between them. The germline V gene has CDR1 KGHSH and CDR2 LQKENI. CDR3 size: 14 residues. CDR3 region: CASSRPGGGEKLFF. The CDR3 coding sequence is TGTGCCAGCTCACGCCCGGGGGGCGGTGAAAAACTGTTTTTT.

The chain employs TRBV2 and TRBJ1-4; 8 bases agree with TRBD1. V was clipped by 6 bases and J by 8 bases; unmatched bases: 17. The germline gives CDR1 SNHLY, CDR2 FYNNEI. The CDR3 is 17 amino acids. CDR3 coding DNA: TGTGCCAGCAGCGGAAGTTACTCAGGGGGCCCCGAGGAAAAACTGTTTTTT. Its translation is CASSGSYSGGPEEKLFF.

CDR3 sequence (DNA): TGCGCCAGCAGCTGGGGAGACAGGGCTAACACTGAAGCTTTCTTT. Its protein product is CASSWGDRANTEAFF. The rearrangement links TRBV5-1 to TRBJ1-1, with TRBD1 matching 7 bases. Looked up from germline, CDR1 is SGHRS and CDR2 is YFSETQ. The CDR3 totals 15 residues. V trimming: 3 bases; J trimming: 2 bases; junction bases outside the gene matches: 7. The whole variable domain, filled in from reference TRBV5-1 and TRBJ1-1, reads KAGVTQTPRYLIKTRGQQVTLSCSPISGHRSVSWYQQTPGQGLQFLFEYFSETQRNKGNFPGRFSGRQFSNSRSEMNVSTLELGDSALYLCASSWGDRANTEAFFGQGTRLTVV.

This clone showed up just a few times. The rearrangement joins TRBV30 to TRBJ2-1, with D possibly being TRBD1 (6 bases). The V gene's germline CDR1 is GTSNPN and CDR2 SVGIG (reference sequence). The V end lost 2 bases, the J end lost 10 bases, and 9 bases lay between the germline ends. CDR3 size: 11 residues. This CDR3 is CAWSYGQEQFF. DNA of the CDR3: TGTGCCTGGAGTTACGGACAGGAGCAGTTCTTC.

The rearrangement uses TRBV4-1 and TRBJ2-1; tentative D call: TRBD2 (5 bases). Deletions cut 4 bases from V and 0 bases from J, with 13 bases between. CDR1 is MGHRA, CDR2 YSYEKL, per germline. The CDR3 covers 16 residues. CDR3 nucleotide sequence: TGCGCCAGCAGCCTACGGACTGATTTCTCCTACAATGAGCAGTTCTTC. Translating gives CASSLRTDFSYNEQFF.

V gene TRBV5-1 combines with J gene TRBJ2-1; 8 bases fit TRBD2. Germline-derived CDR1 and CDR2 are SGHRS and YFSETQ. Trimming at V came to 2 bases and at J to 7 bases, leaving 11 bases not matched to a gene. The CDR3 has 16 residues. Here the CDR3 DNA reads TGCGCCAGCAGCTTTCAAGCGGGAGCGGGGGAAAATGAGCAGTTCTTC. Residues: CASSFQAGAGENEQFF.

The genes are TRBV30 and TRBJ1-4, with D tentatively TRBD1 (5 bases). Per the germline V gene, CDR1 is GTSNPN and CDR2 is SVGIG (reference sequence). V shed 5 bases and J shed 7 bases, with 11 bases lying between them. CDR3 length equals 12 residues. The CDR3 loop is CAWRRDSEKLFF. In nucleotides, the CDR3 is TGTGCCTGGCGCCGGGACTCTGAAAAACTGTTTTTT.

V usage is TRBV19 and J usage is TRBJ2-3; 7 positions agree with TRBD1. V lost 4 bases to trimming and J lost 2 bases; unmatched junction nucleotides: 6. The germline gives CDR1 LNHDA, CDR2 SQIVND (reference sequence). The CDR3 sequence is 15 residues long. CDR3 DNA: TGTGCCAGTAGTACCGGGGACAGACCCACAGATACGCAGTATTTT. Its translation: CASSTGDRPTDTQYF.

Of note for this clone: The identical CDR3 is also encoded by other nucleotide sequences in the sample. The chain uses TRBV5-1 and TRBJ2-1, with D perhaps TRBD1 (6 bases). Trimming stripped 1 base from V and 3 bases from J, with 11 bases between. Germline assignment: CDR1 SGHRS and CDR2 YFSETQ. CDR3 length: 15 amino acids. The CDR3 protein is CASSLRGSSYNEQFF. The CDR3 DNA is TGCGCCAGCAGCTTGAGGGGGAGCAGCTACAATGAGCAGTTCTTC.